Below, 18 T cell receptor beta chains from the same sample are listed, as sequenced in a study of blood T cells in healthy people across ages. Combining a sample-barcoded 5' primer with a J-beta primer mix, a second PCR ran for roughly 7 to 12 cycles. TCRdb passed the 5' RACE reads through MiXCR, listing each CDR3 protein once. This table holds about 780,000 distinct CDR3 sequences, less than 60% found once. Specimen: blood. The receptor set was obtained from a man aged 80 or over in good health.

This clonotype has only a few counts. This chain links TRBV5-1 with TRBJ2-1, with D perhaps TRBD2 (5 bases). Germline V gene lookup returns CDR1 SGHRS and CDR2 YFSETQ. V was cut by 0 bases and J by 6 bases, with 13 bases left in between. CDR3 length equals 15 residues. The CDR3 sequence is CASSLEPGSLNEQFF. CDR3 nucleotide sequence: TGCGCCAGCAGCTTGGAGCCGGGAAGCCTCAATGAGCAGTTCTTC.

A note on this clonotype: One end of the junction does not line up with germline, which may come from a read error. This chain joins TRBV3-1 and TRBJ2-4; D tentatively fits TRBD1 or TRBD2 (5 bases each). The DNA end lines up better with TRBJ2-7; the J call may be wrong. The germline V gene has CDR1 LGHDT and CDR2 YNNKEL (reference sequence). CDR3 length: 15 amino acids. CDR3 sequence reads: CASGQGSRETDEQYF. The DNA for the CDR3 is TGTGCCAGCGGCCAAGGGTCCAGGGAGACAGACGAGCAGTACTTC.

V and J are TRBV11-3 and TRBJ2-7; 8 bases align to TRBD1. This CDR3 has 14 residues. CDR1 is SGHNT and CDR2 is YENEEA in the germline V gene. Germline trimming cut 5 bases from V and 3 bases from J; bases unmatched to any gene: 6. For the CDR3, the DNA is TGTGCCAGCAGCCCTATGGGACAGGACTACGAGCAGTACTTC. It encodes CASSPMGQDYEQYF. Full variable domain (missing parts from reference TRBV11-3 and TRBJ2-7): EAGVVQSPRYKIIEKKQPVAFWCNPISGHNTLYWYLQNLGQGPELLIRYENEEAVDDSQLPKDRFSAERLKGVDSTLKIQPAELGDSAVYLCASSPMGQDYEQYFGPGTRLTVT.

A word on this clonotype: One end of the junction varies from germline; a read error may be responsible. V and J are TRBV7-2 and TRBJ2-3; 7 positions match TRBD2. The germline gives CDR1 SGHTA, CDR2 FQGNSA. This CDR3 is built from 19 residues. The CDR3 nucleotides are TGTGCCTGCAGCCTCCAGGCCCTATCATCGGGAGGAAACACAGATACGCAGTATTTT. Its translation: CACSLQALSSGGNTDTQYF.

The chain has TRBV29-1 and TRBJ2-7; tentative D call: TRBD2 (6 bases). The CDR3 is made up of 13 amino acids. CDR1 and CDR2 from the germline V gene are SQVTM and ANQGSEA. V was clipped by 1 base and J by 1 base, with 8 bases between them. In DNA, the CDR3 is TGCAGCGTTGAAGTAGCGGTATCCTACGAGCAGTACTTC. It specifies CSVEVAVSYEQYF.

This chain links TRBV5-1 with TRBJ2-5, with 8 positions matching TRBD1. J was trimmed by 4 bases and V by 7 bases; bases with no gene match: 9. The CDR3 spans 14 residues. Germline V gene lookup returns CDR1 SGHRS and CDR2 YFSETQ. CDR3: CASSPRTGPETQYF. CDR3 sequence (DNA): TGCGCCAGCTCCCCCCGGACAGGGCCAGAGACCCAGTACTTC.

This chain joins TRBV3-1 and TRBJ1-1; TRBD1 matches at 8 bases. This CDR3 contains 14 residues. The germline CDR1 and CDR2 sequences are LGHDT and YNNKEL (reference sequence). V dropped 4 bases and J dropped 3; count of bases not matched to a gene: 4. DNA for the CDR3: TGTGCCAGCAGCCCCCTGGACAGGGACACTGAAGCTTTCTTT. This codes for CASSPLDRDTEAFF.

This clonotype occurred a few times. The CDR3 coding sequence is TGTGCCAGCTCACCGGGTGTGGACAGCTCCTACGAGCAGTACTTC. Translation gives CASSPGVDSSYEQYF. The chain employs TRBV18 and TRBJ2-7, with a weak D call TRBD1 (6 bases). There are 15 residues in the CDR3. V shed 3 bases and J shed 0 bases, with 12 bases lying between them. Germline V lookup: CDR1 KGHSH, CDR2 LQKENI.

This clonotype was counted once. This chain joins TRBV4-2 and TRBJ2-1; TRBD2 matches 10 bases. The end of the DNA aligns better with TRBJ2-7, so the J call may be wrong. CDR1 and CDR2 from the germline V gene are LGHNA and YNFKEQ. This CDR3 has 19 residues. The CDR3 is CASSQDQTRASGRFNEQYF. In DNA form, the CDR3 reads TGTGCCAGCAGCCAAGATCAAACCAGGGCTAGCGGGAGATTCAATGAGCAGTACTTC.

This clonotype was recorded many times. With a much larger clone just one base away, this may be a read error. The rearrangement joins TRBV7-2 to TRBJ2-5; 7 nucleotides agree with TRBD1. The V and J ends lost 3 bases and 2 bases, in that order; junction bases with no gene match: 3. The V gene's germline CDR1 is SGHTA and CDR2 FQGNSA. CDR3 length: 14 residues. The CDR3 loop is CASSFNRGQETQYF. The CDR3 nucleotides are TGTGCCAGCAGCTTCAACAGGGGACAAGAGACCCAGTACTTC.

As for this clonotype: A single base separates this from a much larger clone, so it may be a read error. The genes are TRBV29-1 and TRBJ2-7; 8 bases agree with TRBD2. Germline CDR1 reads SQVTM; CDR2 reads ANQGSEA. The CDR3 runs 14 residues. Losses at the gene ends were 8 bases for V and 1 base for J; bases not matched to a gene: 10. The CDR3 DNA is TGCAGCACCGAGAGCGGGAGTGGTTCCTACGAGCAGTACTTC. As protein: CSTESGSGSYEQYF.

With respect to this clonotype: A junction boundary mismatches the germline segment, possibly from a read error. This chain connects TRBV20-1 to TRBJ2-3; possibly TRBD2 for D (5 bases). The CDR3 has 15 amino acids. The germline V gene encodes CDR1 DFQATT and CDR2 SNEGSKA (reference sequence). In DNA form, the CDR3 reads TGCAGCGCTAGAGCTACTGGCGGGCGCACAGATACGCAGTATTTT. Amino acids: CSARATGGRTDTQYF.

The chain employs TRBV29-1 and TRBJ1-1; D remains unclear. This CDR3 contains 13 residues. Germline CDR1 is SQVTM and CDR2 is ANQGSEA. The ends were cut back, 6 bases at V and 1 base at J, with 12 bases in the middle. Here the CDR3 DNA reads TGCAGCGTAATGCATGGGCCGAACACTGAAGCTTTCTTT. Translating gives CSVMHGPNTEAFF.

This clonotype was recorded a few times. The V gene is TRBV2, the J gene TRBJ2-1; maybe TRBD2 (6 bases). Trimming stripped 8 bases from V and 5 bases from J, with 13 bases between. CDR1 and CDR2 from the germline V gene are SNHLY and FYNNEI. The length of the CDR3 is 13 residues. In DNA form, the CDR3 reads TGTGCCAGCCGGGCGGGGCCTGACAATGAGCAGTTCTTC. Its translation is CASRAGPDNEQFF.

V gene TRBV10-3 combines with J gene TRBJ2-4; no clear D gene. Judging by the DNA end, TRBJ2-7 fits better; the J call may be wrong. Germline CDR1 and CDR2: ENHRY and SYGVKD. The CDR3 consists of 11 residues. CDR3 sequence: CAIRDDCEQYF. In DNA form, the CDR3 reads TGTGCCATCAGAGATGATTGCGAGCAGTACTTC.

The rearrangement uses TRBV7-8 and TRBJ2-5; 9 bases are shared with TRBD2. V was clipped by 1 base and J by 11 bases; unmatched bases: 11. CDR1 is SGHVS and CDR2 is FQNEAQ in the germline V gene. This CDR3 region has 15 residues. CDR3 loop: CASSLGGRAFNEQYF. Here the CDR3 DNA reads TGTGCCAGCAGCTTAGGCGGGAGGGCCTTTAATGAGCAGTACTTC.

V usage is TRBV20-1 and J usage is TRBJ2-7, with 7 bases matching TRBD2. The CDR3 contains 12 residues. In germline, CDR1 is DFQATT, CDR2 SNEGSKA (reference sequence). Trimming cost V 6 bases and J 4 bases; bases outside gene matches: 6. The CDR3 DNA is TGCAGTGCCATGCGGGGAGGGTACGAGCAGTACTTC. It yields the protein CSAMRGGYEQYF.

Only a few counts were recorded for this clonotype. The CDR3 DNA reads TGCAGTGCCAAAGGCACAGGGACTCCCGATGGCTACACCTTC. It specifies CSAKGTGTPDGYTF. The V and J genes are TRBV20-1 and TRBJ1-2; D possibly corresponds to TRBD1 (6 bases). The V and J ends lost 6 bases and 6 bases respectively, with 20 bases between them. The CDR3 extends over 14 amino acids. The germline V gene has CDR1 DFQATT and CDR2 SNEGSKA (reference sequence).